This entry is about one T cell receptor (beta chain). This sample is drawn from a study of blood T cell repertoires in COVID-19. Per the authors' pipeline: Reference gene primer amplification in the assay estimated nucleated cell counts. TCRdb's table, derived via immunoSEQ multiplex PCR, lists solely in-frame clones and lacks some. The V and J calls and clone size were taken over from that table, and D and trimming were inferred from the DNA. The table lists about 300,000 clones, 70% to 90% of them singletons, with roughly 4.5% in the top ten. This CDR3 is 14 amino acids long. Germline V gene sequence: CDR1 LGHDT, CDR2 YNNKEL (reference sequence). Trimming cost V 2 bases and J 8 bases, with 15 bases left between them. Living in 20 to 30 US areas, the participants were between about 18 and 90 years of age. Categorization into cohorts depended on clinical history that participants reported. Two negative PCRs, clearance, or symptom resolution characterized the recovered Cohort 3 donors.

This clonotype was sampled from a man in his thirties or forties who had recovered from COVID-19. Source material: PBMCs or T cells enriched from blood (not recorded which). The chain uses TRBV3-1 (or the pseudogene TRBV3-2) and TRBJ1-2, with D possibly being TRBD1 (5 bases). The CDR3 sequence: CASSQLSGAGGYTF. CDR3 nucleotide sequence: TGTGCCAGCAGCCAACTAAGCGGGGCTGGAGGCTACACCTTC.